This TCR beta chain was sequenced during a study of blood T cell repertoires in COVID-19. In the study overall: The samples span acute and convalescent COVID-19 from the United States, Italy and Spain. In each case, the material was cDNA or gDNA derived from T cells, B-cell-depleted T cells, or PBMCs.

Study processing details: Amplified reference gene primers provided the basis for estimating nucleated cell counts. Sequenced by immunoSEQ multiplex PCR; TCRdb stores in-frame clones only, minus some. V, J and clone size are taken as reported in that table, and D and trimming were inferred from the DNA itself. The sample includes under 150,000 clones, around 78% seen only once; the top ten take 11%. Trimming took off 2 bases at V and 3 bases at J, with 12 bases between the two ends. CDR1 is MGHRA, CDR2 YSYEKL, per germline. The CDR3 runs to 15 residues. The clonotype was recovered from a human donor in a cohort sampled during active COVID-19. The sample consisted of peripheral blood. The rearrangement links TRBV4-1 to TRBJ2-3; maybe TRBD1 (5 bases). The CDR3 sequence: CASSQLDSQTDTQYF. DNA for the CDR3: TGCGCCAGCAGCCAACTAGACAGCCAAACAGATACGCAGTATTTT.